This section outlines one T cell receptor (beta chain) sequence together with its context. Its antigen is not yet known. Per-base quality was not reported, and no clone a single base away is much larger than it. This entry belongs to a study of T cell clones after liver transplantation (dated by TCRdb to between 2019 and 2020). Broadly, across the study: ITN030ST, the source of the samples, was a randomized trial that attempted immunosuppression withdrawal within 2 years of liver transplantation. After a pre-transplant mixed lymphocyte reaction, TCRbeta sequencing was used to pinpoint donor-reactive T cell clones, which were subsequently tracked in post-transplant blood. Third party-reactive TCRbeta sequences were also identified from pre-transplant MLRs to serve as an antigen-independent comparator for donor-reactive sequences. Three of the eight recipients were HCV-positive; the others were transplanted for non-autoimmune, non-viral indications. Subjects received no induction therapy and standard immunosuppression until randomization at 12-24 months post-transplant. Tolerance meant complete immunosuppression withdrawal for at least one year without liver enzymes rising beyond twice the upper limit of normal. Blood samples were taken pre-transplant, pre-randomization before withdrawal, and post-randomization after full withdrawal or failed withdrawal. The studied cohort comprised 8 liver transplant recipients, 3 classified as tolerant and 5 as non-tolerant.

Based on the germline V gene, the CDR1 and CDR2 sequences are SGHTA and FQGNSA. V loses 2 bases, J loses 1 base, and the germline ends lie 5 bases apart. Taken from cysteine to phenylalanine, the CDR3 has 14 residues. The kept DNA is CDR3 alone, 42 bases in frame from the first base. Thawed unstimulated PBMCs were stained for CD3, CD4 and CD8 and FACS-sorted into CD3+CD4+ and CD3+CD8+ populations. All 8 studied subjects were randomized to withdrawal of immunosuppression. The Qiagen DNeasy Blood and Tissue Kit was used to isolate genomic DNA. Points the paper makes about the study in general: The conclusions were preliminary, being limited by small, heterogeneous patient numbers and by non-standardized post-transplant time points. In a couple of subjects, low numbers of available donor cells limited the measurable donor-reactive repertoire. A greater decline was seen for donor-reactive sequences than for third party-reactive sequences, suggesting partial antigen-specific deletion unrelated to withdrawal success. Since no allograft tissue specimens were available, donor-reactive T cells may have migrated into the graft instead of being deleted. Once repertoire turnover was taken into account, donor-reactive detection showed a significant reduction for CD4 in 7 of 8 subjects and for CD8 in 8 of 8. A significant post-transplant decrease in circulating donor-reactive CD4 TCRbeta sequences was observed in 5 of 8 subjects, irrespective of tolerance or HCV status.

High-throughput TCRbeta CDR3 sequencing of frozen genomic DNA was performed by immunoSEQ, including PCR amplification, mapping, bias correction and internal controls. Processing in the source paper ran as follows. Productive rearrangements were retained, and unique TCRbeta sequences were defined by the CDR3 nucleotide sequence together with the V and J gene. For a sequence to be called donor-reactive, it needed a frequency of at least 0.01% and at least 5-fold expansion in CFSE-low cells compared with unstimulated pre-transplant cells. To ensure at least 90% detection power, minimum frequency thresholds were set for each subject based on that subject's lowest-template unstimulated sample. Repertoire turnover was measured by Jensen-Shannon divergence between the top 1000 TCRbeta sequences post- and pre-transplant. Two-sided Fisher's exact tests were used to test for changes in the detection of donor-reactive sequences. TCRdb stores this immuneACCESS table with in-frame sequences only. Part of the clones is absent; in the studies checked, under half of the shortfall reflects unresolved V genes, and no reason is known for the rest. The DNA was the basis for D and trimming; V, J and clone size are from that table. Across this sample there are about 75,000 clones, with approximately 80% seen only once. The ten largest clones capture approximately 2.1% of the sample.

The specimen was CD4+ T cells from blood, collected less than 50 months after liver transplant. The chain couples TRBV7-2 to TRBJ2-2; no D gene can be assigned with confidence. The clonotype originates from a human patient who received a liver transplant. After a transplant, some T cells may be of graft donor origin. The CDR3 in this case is CASSLKVNTGELFF. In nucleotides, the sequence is TGTGCCAGCAGCTTAAAGGTGAACACCGGGGAGCTGTTTTTT.